This TCR beta chain was observed in a study of ipilimumab plus nivolumab after autologous stem cell transplantation. Study overall: The myeloma group: high-risk transplant-naive, or relapse within 3 years after first autologous transplant.

As for this clone: Its antigen is not identified.

Starting 14 to 28 days after autologous transplant, ipilimumab 1 mg/kg was given. Patients received nivolumab 3 mg/kg at weeks 1, 4, 7, 10, then fortnightly to week 26. Overall study findings and caveats: Authors suggest TCR repertoire, Treg phenotype and gut microbiota support further study.

Sequencing was performed with immunoSEQ multiplex PCR; in TCRdb, only in-frame clones are kept and a portion is missing. The sample lists about 43,000 clones; nearly 90% were seen once. Germline CDR1 is MNHEY and CDR2 is SVGAGI. The trim removed 8 bases at V and 4 bases at J, leaving 7 bases unmatched. The CDR3 is 15 amino acids. The rearrangement uses TRBV6-5 and TRBJ2-2, with 10 bases lining up with TRBD2. This TCR derives from a male donor with multiple myeloma. This sample comprised PBMCs, obtained in a trial of ipilimumab plus nivolumab as post-transplant consolidation. DNA for the CDR3: TGTGCCAGCTGGACTAGCGGACGAGGCACCGGGGAGCTGTTTTTT. It specifies CASWTSGRGTGELFF.